Listed below are T cell receptor beta chains from one sample, sequenced in a study of blood T cell repertoires in COVID-19. TCRdb keeps only in-frame clones here, not all; method: immunoSEQ multiplex PCR. The sample includes around 140,000 clones, 81% of them seen just once. Sample: peripheral blood. The receptors here all came from a woman between 55 and 75 years old with active or convalescent COVID-19. The conserved cysteine and the conserved F or W are not part of the CDR3 here. Fields, in order: V gene, J gene, CDR3 protein.

V: TRBV5-4
J: TRBJ2-7
CDR3: ASSPGLAGEYEQY

V: TRBV18
J: TRBJ2-1
CDR3: ASSPYGQRSSYNEQF

V: TRBV5-1
J: TRBJ2-2
CDR3: ASMSSGGATGELF

V: TRBV6-1
J: TRBJ1-2
CDR3: ASSESGRIYGYT

V: TRBV6-2/TRBV6-3
J: TRBJ2-1
CDR3: ASSHRLAEAQF

V: TRBV3-1/TRBV3-2
J: TRBJ1-6
CDR3: ASSRSYPIHHNSPLH

V: TRBV14
J: TRBJ1-1
CDR3: ASSQGGQGTNTEAF

V: TRBV24-1
J: TRBJ1-2
CDR3: ATSDARDRGHLTNYGYT

V: TRBV5-1
J: TRBJ2-1
CDR3: ASSLTWDRGYNEQF

V: TRBV2
J: TRBJ1-6
CDR3: ASSGQGGNSPLH

V: TRBV6-5
J: TRBJ1-1
CDR3: ASGQPNTEAF

V: TRBV5-1
J: TRBJ1-6
CDR3: ASRDYFNSPLH

V: TRBV5-4
J: TRBJ2-7
CDR3: ASSPGQGAYEQY

V: TRBV6-6
J: TRBJ1-5
CDR3: ASSYSSSGANQPQH

V: TRBV28
J: TRBJ1-4
CDR3: ASSSPGTGTEKLF

V: TRBV6-2/TRBV6-3
J: TRBJ2-3
CDR3: ASSYEGVKQY

V: TRBV3-1/TRBV3-2
J: TRBJ1-3
CDR3: ASSQEAAGNTIY